What follows describes a single TCR beta chain. It lacks a known antigen. Within one base of it there is no much larger clone, and no base qualities were kept. The sample originates from a study of CD8 T cell repertoires and HIV-1 epitope variants (dated by TCRdb to the early 2020s). For context, the study as a whole: In separate culture wells, T cells were stimulated with each of twenty-five peptides that represented autologous and known Gag and Nef epitope variants. Among the control conditions were a peptide pool of CMV, EBV and flu, the Ebola AY9 epitope serving as a negative control, and a well with no peptide. Tested epitopes included three Gag epitope families and Nef HW9 and YT9. T cells were enriched using the EasySep Human T Cell Enrichment Kit and were co-cultured with equal numbers of autologous T cell-negative cells serving as antigen-presenting cells. Cultures were maintained for 10 days in IMDM with gentamicin, and half-media changes adding IL-2, IL-7 and IL-15 were performed on days 3 and 7. A 1M T cell aliquot was kept as an uncultured baseline condition, separate from the approximately 83 T cell cultures. A total of some 84 T cell cultures were run, with each culture condition done in triplicate except for one peptide, which was done in duplicate. The paper as a whole reports these results and caveats: The assay identified only TCR beta chains and indicated proliferation in response to antigen, without indicating T cell function or cytokine profile. A handful of clonotypes recognized the Nef KF9 family and one clonotype recognized the HW9 family, while no responses were seen to the TAALDMSHF plasma variant. The study identified roughly 9 antigen-specific TCR beta clonotypes, more than five of which appeared to be cross-reactive for autologous or known escape epitope variants.

The EasySep Human CD8+ T Cell Enrichment Kit was used on day 10 to isolate CD8+ T cells from every culture. The immunoSEQ platform was used to sequence TCR beta CDR3 regions at survey depth. The QIAamp DNA micro kit was used to extract genomic DNA from every cultured and uncultured CD8+ T cell population. Per the original workflow: Samples with fewer than 5,000 productive reads were excluded, which removed about 6% of the 75 HIV peptide-stimulated cultures. Sequences were trimmed to CDR3 by a MANAFEST web app, and nonproductive sequences, CDR3s under 5 amino acids, and sequences not starting with C or ending with F/W were removed. For a clonotype to count as antigen-specific, the clonotype had to expand relative to the no-peptide control in at least 2 of 3 replicates at FDR 0.01, and only within one epitope family. A frequency at least fivefold higher than in wells stimulated with peptides from other epitope families was additionally required for specific clonotypes. This is the immuneACCESS table as TCRdb keeps it, with only in-frame sequences that have V and J called. A part of the clones is gone; compared with another copy, unresolved V genes explain less than half, and the rest is unexplained. V, J and clone size derive from that table, while D and trimming were established from the DNA sequence. Across this sample there are roughly 4,800 clones, with roughly 68% seen only once. Around 40% of the sample is in the top ten clones.

V is cut back by 5 bases and J by 8 bases, with 27 bases in the junction unmatched. Sequences MDHEN (CDR1) and SYDVKM (CDR2) are obtained from the germline V gene. The CDR3 goes from the cysteine to the phenylalanine over 21 residues. Just the 63-base CDR3 DNA is kept, in frame starting at base 1. Recombination joined TRBV28 with TRBJ2-1, with 10 bases aligning to TRBD2. The specimen was cultured CD8+ T cells derived from PBMCs. This TCR was sampled from a male donor with HIV. The CDR3 sequence is CASSLSLTGTSVVLDQDEQFF. The DNA is as follows: TGTGCCAGCAGTCTGAGCCTCACCGGGACTAGCGTGGTCCTAGACCAGGATGAGCAGTTCTTC.